The present entry profiles one T cell receptor beta chain with its context. Antigen unknown. V dropped 5 bases and J dropped 1; count of bases not matched to a gene: 12. CDR3 length equals 19 residues. Germline-derived CDR1 and CDR2 are SGHAT and FQDESV (reference sequence). TCRdb passed the RT-PCR reads through MiXCR, listing each CDR3 protein once. Of roughly 700,000 distinct CDR3 sequences listed, about 14% are singletons. These data belong to a study of response to subunit inactivated influenza vaccine. Findings and limits, study-wide: T cells newly recruited by each seasonal influenza vaccination are few, the authors suggested.

This specimen consisted of PBMCs from blood, obtained approximately 15 days before vaccination. The chain links TRBV11-1 to TRBJ2-3, with 13 bases fitting TRBD2. The origin of this receptor is a man aged 50 to 59 who received an inactivated influenza vaccine. The DNA for the CDR3 is TGTGCCAGCAGCCTGGGACTAGCGGGGTCGCCGATACGCACAGATACGCAGTATTTT. The encoded protein is CASSLGLAGSPIRTDTQYF.